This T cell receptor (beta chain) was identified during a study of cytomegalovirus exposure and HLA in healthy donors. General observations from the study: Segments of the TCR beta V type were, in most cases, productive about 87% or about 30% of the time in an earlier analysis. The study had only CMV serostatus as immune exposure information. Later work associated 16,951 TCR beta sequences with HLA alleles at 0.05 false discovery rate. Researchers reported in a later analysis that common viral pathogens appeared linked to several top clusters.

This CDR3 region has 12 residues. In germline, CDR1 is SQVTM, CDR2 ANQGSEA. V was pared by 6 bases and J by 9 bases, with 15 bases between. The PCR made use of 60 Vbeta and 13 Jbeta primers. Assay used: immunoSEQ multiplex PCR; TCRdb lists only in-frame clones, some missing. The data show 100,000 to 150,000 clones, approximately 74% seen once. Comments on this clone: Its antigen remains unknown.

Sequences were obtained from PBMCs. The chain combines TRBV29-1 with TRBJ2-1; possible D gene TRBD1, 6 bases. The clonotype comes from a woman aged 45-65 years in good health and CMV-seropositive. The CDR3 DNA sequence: TGCAGCGTGACCGAGCCAGGGGCTGAGCAGTTCTTC. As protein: CSVTEPGAEQFF.